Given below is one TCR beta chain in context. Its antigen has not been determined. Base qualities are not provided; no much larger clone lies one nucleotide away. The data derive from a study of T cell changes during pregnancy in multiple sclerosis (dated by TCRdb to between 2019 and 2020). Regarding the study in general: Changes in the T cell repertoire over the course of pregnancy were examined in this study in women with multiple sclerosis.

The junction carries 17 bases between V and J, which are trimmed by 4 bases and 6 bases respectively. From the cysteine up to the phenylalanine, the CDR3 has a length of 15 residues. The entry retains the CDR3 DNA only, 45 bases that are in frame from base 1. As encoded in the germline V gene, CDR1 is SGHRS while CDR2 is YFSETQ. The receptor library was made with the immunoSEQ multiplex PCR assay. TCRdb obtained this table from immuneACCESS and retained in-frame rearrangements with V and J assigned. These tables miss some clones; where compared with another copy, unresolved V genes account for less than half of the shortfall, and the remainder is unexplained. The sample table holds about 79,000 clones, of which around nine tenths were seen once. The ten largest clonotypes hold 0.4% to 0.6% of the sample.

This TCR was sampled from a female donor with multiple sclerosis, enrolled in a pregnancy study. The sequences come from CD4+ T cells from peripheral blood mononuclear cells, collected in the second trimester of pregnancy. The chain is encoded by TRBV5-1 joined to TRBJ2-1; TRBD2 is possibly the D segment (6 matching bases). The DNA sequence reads TGCGCCAGCAGCCCTCCAGTCGTGGGAGGCAATGAGCAGTTCTTC. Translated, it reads CASSPPVVGGNEQFF.